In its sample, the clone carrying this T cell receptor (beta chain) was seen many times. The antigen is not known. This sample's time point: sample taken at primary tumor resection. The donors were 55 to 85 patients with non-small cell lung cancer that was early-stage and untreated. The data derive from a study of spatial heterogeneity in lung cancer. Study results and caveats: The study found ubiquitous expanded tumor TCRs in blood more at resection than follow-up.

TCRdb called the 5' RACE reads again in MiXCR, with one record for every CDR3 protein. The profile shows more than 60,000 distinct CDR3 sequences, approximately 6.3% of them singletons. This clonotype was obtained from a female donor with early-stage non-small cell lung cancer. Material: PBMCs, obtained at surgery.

This CDR3 reads CSARRLAGGYEQYV. In DNA, the CDR3 is TGCAGTGCTAGGAGACTAGCGGGGGGATACGAGCAGTACGTC. V usage is TRBV20-1 and J usage is TRBJ2-7; 13 nucleotides match TRBD2. Germline V gene lookup returns CDR1 DFQATT and CDR2 SNEGSKA (reference sequence). V gave up 3 bases and J gave up 4 bases; unmatched junction bases: 3. CDR3 length equals 14 residues.